Below are 27 T cell receptor beta chains sequenced from a single sample in a study of Ad26.COV2.S vaccination and SARS-CoV-2 variants. Assay used: immunoSEQ multiplex PCR; TCRdb lists only in-frame clones, some missing. The sample carries 300,000 to 400,000 clones, 85% recorded once. The treatment: around 19 received Ad26.COV2.S at low or high dose, single or two shots; about five received placebo; per-sample allocation not given. Material that was analyzed had been drawn on day 63 after the first vaccine or placebo injection. The specimen was peripheral blood, collected in a trial of Ad26.COV2.S vaccine versus placebo. These receptor sequences come from a person between 18 and 65 years old who received the Ad26.COV2.S COVID-19 vaccine or a placebo.

The chain is built from TRBV5-4 and TRBJ2-7, with D perhaps matching TRBD1 (6 bases). This CDR3 has 13 amino acids. The ends were cut back, 6 bases at V and 0 bases at J, with 10 bases in the middle. Germline V lookup: CDR1 SGHNT, CDR2 YYREEE (reference sequence). The CDR3 nucleotides read TGTGCCAGCACTGCAGGGGACTCCTACGAGCAGTACTTC. Amino acid sequence: CASTAGDSYEQYF.

The genes are TRBV5-1 and TRBJ2-3, with D possibly being TRBD1 (6 bases). Germline values: CDR1 SGHRS, CDR2 YFSETQ. With 0 bases removed from V and 2 bases from J, the gap between germline ends came to 13 bases. The length of the CDR3 is 16 residues. Here the CDR3 reads CASSLGTAVSTDTQYF. The CDR3 DNA follows: TGCGCCAGCAGCTTGGGGACAGCGGTCTCCACAGATACGCAGTATTTT.

In this sample, this clone turned up a few times. The chain employs TRBV5-1 and TRBJ2-2, with D maybe TRBD1 (6 bases). This CDR3 spans 15 amino acids. Trimming left V 4 bases short and J 1 base short, with 11 bases between. Germline V CDR1 and CDR2: SGHRS, YFSETQ. The CDR3 here is CASSPDRLNTGELFF. In nucleotides, the CDR3 is TGCGCCAGCAGCCCCGACAGGCTGAACACCGGGGAGCTGTTTTTT.

In its sample, this clone was seen a few times. The chain carries TRBV7-2 and TRBJ1-2; D possibly corresponds to TRBD1 (6 bases). Trimming took 5 bases from V and 2 from J, leaving 9 bases between them. CDR1 is SGHTA and CDR2 is FQGNSA in the germline V gene. This CDR3 spans 13 amino acids. CDR3 protein: CASSVGQNYGYTF. As DNA, the CDR3 is TGTGCCAGCAGCGTCGGACAGAACTATGGCTACACCTTC.

This chain links TRBV19 with TRBJ1-5, with TRBD1 matching 8 bases. This CDR3 has 15 amino acids. CDR1 and CDR2 (germline): LNHDA, SQIVND (reference sequence). Trimming removed 6 bases from V and 1 base from J; junction bases left unmatched: 5. CDR3 sequence reads: CASRTTGESNQPQHF. DNA for the CDR3: TGTGCCAGTAGAACGACAGGGGAGAGCAATCAGCCCCAGCATTTT.

V is TRBV2 and J is TRBJ2-2; D unresolved. Looked up from germline, CDR1 is SNHLY and CDR2 is FYNNEI. This CDR3 contains 16 residues. With 2 bases removed from V and 0 bases from J, the gap between germline ends came to 10 bases. This chain's CDR3 is CASSEFPGSNTGELFF. CDR3 bases: TGTGCCAGCAGTGAATTCCCCGGGTCGAACACCGGGGAGCTGTTTTTT. Looking up the rest from reference TRBV2 and TRBJ2-2 gives the full variable domain: EPEVTQTPSHQVTQMGQEVILRCVPISNHLYFYWYRQILGQKVEFLVSFYNNEISEKSEIFDDQFSVERPDGSNFTLKIRSTKLEDSAMYFCASSEFPGSNTGELFFGEGSRLTVL.

J is TRBJ2-7 and V is TRBV18; D call uncertain. CDR1 KGHSH and CDR2 LQKENI come from the germline V gene. V lost 2 bases and J 0 bases, leaving 5 bases between the germline ends. The CDR3 spans 13 residues. The CDR3 loop is CASSPGISYEQYF. The CDR3 DNA reads TGTGCCAGCTCACCAGGAATCTCCTACGAGCAGTACTTC.

J is TRBJ2-7 and V is TRBV5-1; D not resolved. This CDR3 is 14 amino acids long. Germline V gene data show CDR1 as SGHRS and CDR2 as YFSETQ. Trimming stripped 0 bases from V and 2 bases from J, with 9 bases between. DNA of the CDR3: TGCGCCAGCAGCTTGGTTACTGGCGCCTACGAGCAGTACTTC. Translating it yields CASSLVTGAYEQYF.

The chain employs TRBV19 and TRBJ2-7; perhaps D is TRBD1 or TRBD2 (5 bases each). Germline CDR1 is LNHDA and CDR2 is SQIVND (reference sequence). Deletions cut 4 bases from V and 2 bases from J, with 15 bases between. The CDR3 consists of 15 residues. The CDR3 loop is CASSTRGDGTYEQYF. The CDR3 nucleotides read TGTGCCAGTAGTACCCGTGGGGACGGAACCTACGAGCAGTACTTC.

On this clone: The sample contains more than one DNA sequence encoding this CDR3. The chain carries TRBV29-1 and TRBJ2-3; D ambiguous. The V and J ends lost 3 bases and 5 bases respectively, with 6 bases between them. The germline V gene has CDR1 SQVTM and CDR2 ANQGSEA. There are 11 residues in the CDR3. The CDR3 loop is CSVDAGDTQYF. For the CDR3, the DNA is TGCAGCGTTGACGCCGGAGATACGCAGTATTTT.

V is TRBV5-1 and J is TRBJ1-5, with 8 bases matching TRBD1. The length of the CDR3 is 15 residues. The germline gives CDR1 SGHRS, CDR2 YFSETQ. V lost 4 bases and J lost 5; bases outside the gene matches: 8. CDR3 bases: TGCGCCAGCAGCGCCGGGACAGGCCCATATCAGCCCCAGCATTTT. Translation: CASSAGTGPYQPQHF.

The chain joins TRBV7-8 to TRBJ2-7, with TRBD1 as a possible D gene (5 bases). The CDR3 length is 15 residues. Trimming took off 5 bases at V and 4 bases at J, with 18 bases between the two ends. In germline, CDR1 is SGHVS, CDR2 FQNEAQ. CDR3 amino acids: CASSRRGASGYEQYF. CDR3 in DNA: TGTGCCAGCAGCCGCCGTGGGGCATCGGGTTACGAGCAGTACTTC.

This rearrangement joins TRBV10-3 to TRBJ1-3; the D gene is possibly TRBD1 (6 bases). V was cut by 6 bases and J by 0 bases, with 15 bases left in between. Germline V lookup: CDR1 ENHRY, CDR2 SYGVKD. This CDR3 comprises 16 residues. CDR3 DNA: TGTGCCATCAGGCCGAGGGGGGAGAGCTCTGGAAACACCATATATTTT. Amino acid sequence: CAIRPRGESSGNTIYF.

This chain uses TRBV11-3 with TRBJ1-1, with no clear D. Trimming removed 6 bases at V and 5 bases at J, with 10 bases between. Germline loops: CDR1 SGHNT, CDR2 YENEEA. This CDR3 has 12 residues. The CDR3 DNA sequence: TGTGCCAGCAGTCCCCGAGAAACTGAAGCTTTCTTT. It yields the protein CASSPRETEAFF.

The rearrangement links TRBV3-1 (or the pseudogene TRBV3-2) to TRBJ2-5; no firm D call. This CDR3 comprises 11 residues. The V end lost 5 bases, the J end lost 4 bases, and 5 bases lay between the germline ends. From germline, CDR1 is LGHDT and CDR2 YNNKEL (reference sequence). The CDR3 region has the DNA TGTGCCAGCAGCGTCGGAGAGACCCAGTACTTC. It is translated as CASSVGETQYF.

V usage is TRBV11-2 and J usage is TRBJ1-2; D gene unclear. Germline V gives CDR1 SGHAT, CDR2 FQNNGV. The CDR3 totals 14 residues. V was trimmed by 0 bases and J by 4 bases, leaving 9 bases between them. The CDR3 loop reads CASSLDFNSYGYTF. CDR3 sequence (DNA): TGTGCCAGCAGCTTAGACTTTAACTCCTATGGCTACACCTTC.

J is TRBJ1-2 and V is TRBV7-6; 8 bases align to TRBD1. The trim removed 1 base at V and 5 bases at J, leaving 3 bases unmatched. The CDR3 extends over 14 amino acids. CDR1 is SGHVS and CDR2 is FNYEAQ in the germline V gene. In DNA form, the CDR3 reads TGTGCCAGCAGCTTAGATGACAGGGGATATGGCTACACCTTC. Encoded protein: CASSLDDRGYGYTF.

There are a few counts of this clone. The chain has TRBV6-2 or TRBV6-3 and TRBJ1-1, with D uncertain. Trimming stripped 2 bases from V and 4 bases from J, with 8 bases between. The CDR3 is 13 amino acids. From germline, CDR1 is MNHEY and CDR2 SVGEGT. As DNA, the CDR3 is TGTGCCAGCAGTTACGGGAAAGTCACTGAAGCTTTCTTT. Amino acids: CASSYGKVTEAFF.

The J gene is TRBJ2-4, the V gene TRBV5-1, with 7 nucleotides matching TRBD1. CDR1 and CDR2 from the germline V gene are SGHRS and YFSETQ. The CDR3 totals 12 residues. Trimming cost V 4 bases and J 13 bases; bases outside gene matches: 8. Here the CDR3 reads CASSLLQGVQYF. DNA of the CDR3: TGCGCCAGCAGCCTCTTGCAGGGGGTACAGTACTTC.

This clone has just one count. This chain joins TRBV5-6 and TRBJ1-4, with 12 nucleotides matching TRBD1. Germline V CDR1 and CDR2: SGHDT, YYEEEE. V lost 3 bases and J lost 7; bases outside the gene matches: 10. The CDR3 extends over 17 amino acids. CDR3 sequence reads: CASSSSRDRGRFEKLFF. The DNA of the CDR3 is TGTGCCAGCAGCTCATCCCGGGACAGGGGGCGGTTTGAAAAACTGTTTTTT.

The rearrangement links TRBV18 to TRBJ1-1, with a tentative D call TRBD1 (6 bases). The V gene's germline CDR1 is KGHSH and CDR2 LQKENI. The CDR3 is made up of 15 amino acids. V dropped 3 bases and J dropped 4 bases, with 15 bases sitting between them. The CDR3 region is CASSPGGIAGTEAFF. The CDR3 coding sequence is TGTGCCAGCTCACCTGGGGGCATCGCGGGCACTGAAGCTTTCTTT.

The gene calls are TRBV30 and TRBJ1-1, with D hard to call. This CDR3 is built from 12 residues. V was clipped by 0 bases and J by 11 bases, with 13 bases between them. Germline loops: CDR1 GTSNPN, CDR2 SVGIG (reference sequence). CDR3 sequence (DNA): TGTGCCTGGAGTGTACTAGGAGGGTTGGCTTTCTTT. Protein sequence: CAWSVLGGLAFF.

This clone was picked up one time. The rearrangement uses TRBV19 and TRBJ1-4; tentatively, D is TRBD1 (6 bases). Germline V CDR1 and CDR2: LNHDA, SQIVND (reference sequence). The CDR3 extends over 14 amino acids. V lost 3 bases and J 4 bases, leaving 9 bases between the germline ends. The CDR3 here is CASSMTRGNEKLFF. The CDR3 coding sequence is TGTGCCAGTAGTATGACCAGGGGTAATGAAAAACTGTTTTTT.

The chain has TRBV23-1 and TRBJ2-7; D not resolved. TRBV23-1 is identified as an open reading frame with a role that is uncertain. CDR3 size: 16 residues. V lost 11 bases and J lost 1, with 24 bases in between. The CDR3 is CARAKRRYQLSYEQYF. In DNA form, the CDR3 reads TGCGCCCGAGCCAAACGGAGATACCAACTTTCCTACGAGCAGTACTTC.

This clone was picked up one time. This chain connects TRBV5-1 to TRBJ2-2, with D maybe TRBD2 (5 bases). Per germline, CDR1 SGHRS and CDR2 YFSETQ. The V and J ends lost 5 bases and 1 base respectively, with 12 bases between them. The CDR3 consists of 15 residues. CDR3 region: CASSWKRKNTGELFF. For the CDR3, the DNA is TGCGCCAGCAGTTGGAAGCGGAAGAACACCGGGGAGCTGTTTTTT. Supplemented by reference TRBV5-1 and TRBJ2-2, the full variable domain reads KAGVTQTPRYLIKTRGQQVTLSCSPISGHRSVSWYQQTPGQGLQFLFEYFSETQRNKGNFPGRFSGRQFSNSRSEMNVSTLELGDSALYLCASSWKRKNTGELFFGEGSRLTVL.

Here the CDR3 reads CASSSRRAQQPPLHF. DNA for the CDR3: TGTGCCAGCAGTTCGCGAAGGGCCCAACAACCACCCCTCCACTTT. The chain links TRBV27 to TRBJ1-6; unclear D gene. This CDR3 spans 15 amino acids. The V end was cut by 4 bases, the J end by 11 bases, with 18 bases between. Germline V CDR1 and CDR2: MNHEY, SMNVEV (reference sequence).

This rearrangement joins TRBV4-2 to TRBJ1-2; a weak D match, TRBD1 (6 bases). This CDR3 region has 16 residues. Trimming removed 4 bases at V and 2 bases at J, with 17 bases between. Germline CDR1 and CDR2: LGHNA and YNFKEQ. The chain's CDR3 is CASSLLRGRGNYGYTF. CDR3 in DNA: TGTGCCAGCAGCCTTCTAAGGGGGAGAGGGAACTATGGCTACACCTTC.